The next 8 T cell receptor beta chains were all read from a single sample in a study of T cells in Graves' hyperthyroidism and ophthalmopathy. Amplified regions were TCR beta CDR3 sequences from RNA transcripts. The study used the HTBI primer set for a first-round RT-PCR of the TCR CDR3. TCRdb passed the multiplex PCR reads through MiXCR, listing each CDR3 protein once. The table shows about 760,000 distinct CDR3 sequences, with 30% to 40% occurring only once. Sequencing used blood. The receptors were gathered from a woman in her thirties or forties with Graves' hyperthyroidism.

Only a few counts were recorded for this clonotype. V usage is TRBV6-5 and J usage is TRBJ2-7, with a possible D match to TRBD1 (5 bases). V was cut by 6 bases and J by 2 bases, with 14 bases left in between. CDR3 length: 14 amino acids. Germline V gene data show CDR1 as MNHEY and CDR2 as SVGAGI. The CDR3 sequence is CASSSGHGPYEQYF. The CDR3 DNA reads as TGTGCCAGCAGCTCTGGACACGGCCCCTACGAGCAGTACTTC.

This clonotype was detected many times. The rearrangement links TRBV15 to TRBJ1-2; no reliable D call. Germline V lookup: CDR1 LNHNV, CDR2 YYDKDF (reference sequence). V lost 1 base and J 5 bases, leaving 8 bases between the germline ends. The CDR3 loop spans 13 amino acids. CDR3 nucleotide sequence: TGTGCCACCAGCAGAGTGGGCCTATATGGCTACACCTTC. This codes for CATSRVGLYGYTF.

The rearrangement uses TRBV9 and TRBJ2-7; TRBD2 is a possible D gene (5 bases). The germline V gene encodes CDR1 SGDLS and CDR2 YYNGEE. The CDR3 contains 15 residues. Trimming took 0 bases from V and 2 from J, leaving 12 bases between them. The CDR3 is CASSVGSSETYEQYF. CDR3 nucleotide sequence: TGTGCCAGCAGCGTAGGAAGTAGCGAGACCTACGAGCAGTACTTC.

A word on this clonotype: Given a much more abundant clone one base away, this may be a read error. This chain joins TRBV11-2 and TRBJ2-7; D is unresolved. Germline V gives CDR1 SGHAT, CDR2 FQNNGV. The CDR3 is 13 residues long. The CDR3 DNA follows: TGCGCCGGCAGTGGAGATTTCTCCTACGAGCAGTACTTC. Its translation is CAGSGDFSYEQYF.

This chain connects TRBV14 to TRBJ1-1, with D hard to call. Trimming pared 8 bases from V and 2 bases from J, leaving 6 bases between. Germline CDR1 and CDR2: SGHDN and FVKESK. There are 11 residues in the CDR3. DNA of the CDR3: TGTGCCAGCGGATTCAACACTGAAGCTTTCTTT. Residues: CASGFNTEAFF.

This clonotype was counted a few times. V is TRBV12-3 or TRBV12-4 and J is TRBJ2-5, with 12 bases lining up with TRBD2. Losses at the gene ends were 4 bases for V and 1 base for J; bases not matched to a gene: 4. This CDR3 spans 16 amino acids. CDR3 region: CASSSGTSGPQETQYF. DNA of the CDR3: TGTGCCAGCAGTTCCGGGACTAGCGGGCCCCAAGAGACCCAGTACTTC.

This clonotype occurred a few times. The V call is TRBV12-3 or TRBV12-4, the J call TRBJ1-1, with 9 bases identical to TRBD1. V shed 3 bases and J 8 bases; nucleotides not matched to a gene: 7. CDR3 length equals 14 residues. The CDR3 DNA follows: TGTGCCAGCAGTTTGGGACAGGGCACATGGGAAGCTTTCTTT. This encodes CASSLGQGTWEAFF.

The chain has TRBV19 and TRBJ1-5; D gene unclear. V lost 2 bases to trimming and J lost 6 bases, with 17 bases between them. This CDR3 has 16 residues. Germline-derived CDR1 and CDR2 are LNHDA and SQIVND (reference sequence). CDR3 bases: TGTGCCAGTAGTATAACAGAGACCCTCGGAGGTCAGCCCCAGCATTTT. Encoded protein: CASSITETLGGQPQHF.